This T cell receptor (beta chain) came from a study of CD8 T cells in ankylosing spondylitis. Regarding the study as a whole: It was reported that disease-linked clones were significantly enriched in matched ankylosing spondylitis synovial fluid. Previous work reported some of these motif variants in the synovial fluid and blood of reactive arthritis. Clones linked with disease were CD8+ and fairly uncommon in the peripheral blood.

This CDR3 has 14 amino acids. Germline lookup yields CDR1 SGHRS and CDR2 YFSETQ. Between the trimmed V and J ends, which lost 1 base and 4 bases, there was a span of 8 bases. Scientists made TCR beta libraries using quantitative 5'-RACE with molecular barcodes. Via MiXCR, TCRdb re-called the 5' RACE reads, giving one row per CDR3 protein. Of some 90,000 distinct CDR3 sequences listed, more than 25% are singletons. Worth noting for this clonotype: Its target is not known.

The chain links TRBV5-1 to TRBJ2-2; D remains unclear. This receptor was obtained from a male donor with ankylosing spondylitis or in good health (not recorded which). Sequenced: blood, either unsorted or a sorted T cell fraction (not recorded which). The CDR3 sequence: CASSLYRSTGELFF. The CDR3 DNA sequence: TGCGCCAGCAGCTTGTACAGAAGCACCGGGGAGCTGTTTTTT.